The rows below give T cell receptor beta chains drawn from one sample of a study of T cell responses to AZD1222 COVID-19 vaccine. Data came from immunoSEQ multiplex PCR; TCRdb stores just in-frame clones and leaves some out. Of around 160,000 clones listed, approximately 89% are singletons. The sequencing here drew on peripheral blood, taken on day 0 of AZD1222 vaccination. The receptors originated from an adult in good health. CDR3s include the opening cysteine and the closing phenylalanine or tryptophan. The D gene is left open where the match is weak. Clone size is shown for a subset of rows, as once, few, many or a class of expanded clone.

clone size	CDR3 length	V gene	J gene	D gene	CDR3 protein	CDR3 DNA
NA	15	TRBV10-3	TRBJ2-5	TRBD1	CAISTRDRGAETQYF	TGTGCCATCAGCACCCGGGACAGGGGCGCGGAGACCCAGTACTTC
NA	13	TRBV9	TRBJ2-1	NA	CASSVGGVNEQFF	TGTGCCAGCAGCGTGGGGGGAGTCAATGAGCAGTTCTTC
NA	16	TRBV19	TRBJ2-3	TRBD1	CASSSDHRGLRDTQYF	TGTGCCAGTAGTAGCGACCACAGGGGATTACGGGATACGCAGTATTTT
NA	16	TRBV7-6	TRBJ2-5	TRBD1	CASSFLRGQGGETQYF	TGTGCCAGCAGCTTTCTCCGGGGACAGGGGGGAGAGACCCAGTACTTC
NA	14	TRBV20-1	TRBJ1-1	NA	CSASTGRSNTEAFF	TGCAGTGCTAGTACAGGACGGTCGAACACTGAAGCTTTCTTT
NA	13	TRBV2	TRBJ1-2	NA	CASSGQGDYGYTF	TGTGCCAGCAGTGGCCAGGGCGACTATGGCTACACCTTC
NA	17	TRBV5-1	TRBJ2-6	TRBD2	CASSNRGDSSGANVLTF	TGCGCCAGCAGCAACCGGGGGGATTCCTCTGGGGCCAACGTCCTGACTTTC
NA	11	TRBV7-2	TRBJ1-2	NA	CASSSRYGYTF	TGTGCCAGTTCAAGTCGTTATGGCTACACCTTC
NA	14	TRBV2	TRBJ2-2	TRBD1	CASSYRGDTGELFF	TGTGCCAGCAGTTACAGGGGGGACACCGGGGAGCTGTTTTTT
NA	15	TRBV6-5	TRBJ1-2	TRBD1	CASRAAPGQGYGYTF	TGTGCCAGCAGAGCTGCCCCGGGACAGGGATATGGCTACACCTTC
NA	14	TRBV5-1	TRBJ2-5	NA	CASSVGLTQETQYF	TGCGCCAGCAGCGTGGGACTCACCCAAGAGACCCAGTACTTC
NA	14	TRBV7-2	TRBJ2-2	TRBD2	CASSWTSPPGELFF	TGTGCCAGCAGCTGGACTAGCCCCCCCGGGGAGCTGTTTTTT
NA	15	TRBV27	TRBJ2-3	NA	CASSLLRTHADTQYF	TGTGCCAGCAGTTTATTAAGGACACACGCAGATACGCAGTATTTT
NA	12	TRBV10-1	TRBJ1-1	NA	CASSASLTEAFF	TGCGCCAGCAGTGCGTCTCTGACTGAAGCTTTCTTT
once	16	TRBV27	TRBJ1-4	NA	CASSSRQRAAGEKLFF	TGTGCCAGCAGTTCCAGACAGAGAGCAGCAGGTGAAAAACTGTTTTTT
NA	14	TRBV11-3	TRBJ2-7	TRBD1	CASSLTGTDYEQYF	TGTGCCAGCAGCTTAACTGGGACAGATTACGAGCAGTACTTC
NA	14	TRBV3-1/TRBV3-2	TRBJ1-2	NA	CASSQDGGVQGYTF	TGTGCCAGCAGCCAAGATGGGGGGGTTCAGGGCTACACCTTC
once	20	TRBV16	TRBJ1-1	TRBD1	CASSQSLGSQGAYSNTEAFF	TGTGCCAGCAGCCAATCCTTGGGGTCACAGGGGGCTTACTCGAACACTGAAGCTTTCTTT
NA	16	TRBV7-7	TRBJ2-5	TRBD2	CASSLGGSGGQETQYF	TGTGCCAGCAGCTTGGGTGGTAGCGGGGGGCAAGAGACCCAGTACTTC
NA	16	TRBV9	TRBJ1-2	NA	CASSVAEGVGLGGYTF	TGTGCCAGCAGCGTAGCTGAAGGGGTGGGACTGGGGGGCTACACCTTC
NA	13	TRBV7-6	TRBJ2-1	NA	CASSLAVNNEQFF	TGTGCCAGCAGCTTAGCGGTGAACAATGAGCAGTTCTTC
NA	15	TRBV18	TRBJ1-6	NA	CASSPPGIGSSPLHF	TGTGCCAGCTCACCACCAGGTATCGGCTCTTCACCCCTCCACTTT
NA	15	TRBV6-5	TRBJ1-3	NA	CASSSDRFSGNTIYF	TGTGCCAGCAGCTCTGACAGGTTCTCTGGAAACACCATATATTTT
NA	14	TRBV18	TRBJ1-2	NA	CASSPSVTNYGYTF	TGTGCCAGCTCACCTTCGGTCACTAACTATGGCTACACCTTC
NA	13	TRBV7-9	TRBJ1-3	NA	CASSSRGGNTIYF	TGTGCCAGCAGTTCCCGGGGGGGGAACACCATATATTTT
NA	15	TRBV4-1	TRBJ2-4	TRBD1	CASSQDTGGTNIQYF	TGCGCCAGCAGCCAAGATACAGGGGGCACAAACATTCAGTACTTC
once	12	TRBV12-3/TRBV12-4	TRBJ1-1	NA	CASRFSRAEAFF	TGTGCCAGCAGGTTCTCCCGGGCTGAAGCTTTCTTT
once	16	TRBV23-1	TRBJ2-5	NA	CASSRGWAPPQETQYF	TGCGCCAGCAGTCGGGGCTGGGCACCTCCTCAAGAGACCCAGTACTTC